This TCR beta chain was identified during a study of blood T cell repertoires in COVID-19. Germline V gene sequence: CDR1 MDHEN, CDR2 SYDVKM. V lost 10 bases and J lost 5; bases outside the gene matches: 9. The CDR3 totals 14 residues. The table came from immunoSEQ multiplex PCR; TCRdb's copy has only in-frame clones and leaves some out. Of more than 250,000 clones in the sample, 86% were seen once. The chain combines TRBV28 with TRBJ2-2, with TRBD2 matching over 8 bases. This sequence was found in a woman in her thirties who had recovered from COVID-19. Sequencing used peripheral blood. In DNA, the CDR3 is TGTGCCACCCCCCGGGGGGGCCCGACCGGGGAGCTGTTTTTT. It is translated as CATPRGGPTGELFF.